One sample yielded the 11 T cell receptor beta chains listed below, sequenced in a study of Graves' ophthalmopathy and Graves' hyperthyroidism. Transcripts of RNA were the source for amplifying TCR beta CDR3 regions. An initial RT-PCR round employing HTBI primers preceded a second-round multiplex PCR. MiXCR, run by TCRdb on the multiplex PCR reads, gives a single entry per CDR3 protein. In the table there are over a million distinct CDR3 sequences, 35% to 45% of which are singletons. Sequenced: peripheral blood or thyroid tissue (not recorded which). The origin of the receptors is an adult man with Graves' hyperthyroidism.

This clonotype was picked up one time. The chain uses TRBV7-9 and TRBJ1-6, with D hard to call. Germline V CDR1 and CDR2: SEHNR, FQNEAQ (reference sequence). V was clipped by 1 base and J by 3 bases, with 7 bases between them. The CDR3 runs to 15 residues. DNA of the CDR3: TGTGCCAGCAGCTTAGGCGGAGTCTATAATTCACCCCTCCACTTT. Translated: CASSLGGVYNSPLHF.

This clonotype has at least ten counts. This sequence joins TRBV20-1 and TRBJ1-2; tentatively, D is TRBD1 (6 bases). CDR3 length: 16 amino acids. The germline CDR1 and CDR2 sequences are DFQATT and SNEGSKA (reference sequence). The V end was cut by 1 base, the J end by 2 bases, with 17 bases between. This chain's CDR3 is CSARGGGHPRNYGYTF. The CDR3 bases are TGCAGTGCTAGAGGGGGGGGACATCCCCGAAACTATGGCTACACCTTC.

Ten or more counts support this clonotype. V gene TRBV24-1 combines with J gene TRBJ1-5, with 7 bases that match TRBD1. This CDR3 is built from 14 residues. The ends lost 5 bases at V and 1 base at J; junction bases unmatched: 1. Looked up from germline, CDR1 is KGHDR and CDR2 is SFDVKD. CDR3 in amino acids: CATSAGGSNQPQHF. The CDR3 DNA reads TGTGCCACCAGTGCAGGGGGGAGCAATCAGCCCCAGCATTTT.

The chain uses TRBV7-2 and TRBJ2-5, with D perhaps TRBD2 (6 bases). V lost 6 bases, J lost 4 bases, and 15 bases lay in between. In germline, CDR1 is SGHTA, CDR2 FQGNSA. The CDR3 covers 14 residues. CDR3 DNA: TGTGCCAGCAGGCTGGATGGCGGGGTAGAGACCCAGTACTTC. Protein sequence: CASRLDGGVETQYF.

V is TRBV9 and J is TRBJ2-7; 7 nucleotides align to TRBD2. The length of the CDR3 is 14 residues. From germline, CDR1 is SGDLS and CDR2 YYNGEE. J lost 3 bases, V lost 7 bases, and 10 bases had no gene match. The chain's CDR3 is CASSPGGRDYEQYF. The CDR3 bases are TGTGCCAGCTCACCGGGCGGGAGAGACTACGAGCAGTACTTC.

This clonotype was seen ten or more times. The rearrangement links TRBV14 to TRBJ2-5, with 7 bases identical to TRBD2. The germline V gene encodes CDR1 SGHDN and CDR2 FVKESK. The CDR3 is made up of 13 amino acids. V shed 8 bases, J shed 6 bases, and the junction held 9 bases outside the gene matches. CDR3: CASAAGEIQTQYF. CDR3 nucleotides: TGTGCCAGCGCCGCGGGGGAAATACAGACCCAGTACTTC.

The gene calls are TRBV20-1 and TRBJ1-2; unclear D gene. This CDR3 has 10 residues. In germline, CDR1 is DFQATT, CDR2 SNEGSKA (reference sequence). CDR3 in DNA: TGCAGCTGGATCGGAGGGATGAACACCTTC. This translates into CSWIGGMNTF.

This clonotype was found many times. The chain links TRBV3-1 to TRBJ1-6; 7 bases agree with TRBD1. This CDR3 is 15 amino acids long. Germline V gives CDR1 LGHDT, CDR2 YNNKEL (reference sequence). V dropped 0 bases and J dropped 15; count of bases not matched to a gene: 11. CDR3 in DNA: TGTGCCAGCAGCCAAGATTCCCTGGACAGGTTGGACCTCCACTTT. This sequence encodes CASSQDSLDRLDLHF.

Concerning this clonotype: The junction differs from germline at one of its ends, possibly a read error. This rearrangement joins TRBV5-1 to TRBJ1-4, with a tentative D call TRBD1 (5 bases). Germline loops: CDR1 SGHRS, CDR2 YFSETQ. The CDR3 has 14 amino acids. The DNA for the CDR3 is TGCGCCAGCAGCCCTGGGACCTCCCGGGAAAAACGGTTTTTT. This codes for CASSPGTSREKRFF.

This clonotype was counted at least ten times. The chain's CDR3 is CASSPGTGDLPQHF. CDR3 sequence (DNA): TGTGCCAGCAGCCCCGGGACTGGGGATCTGCCCCAGCATTTT. This chain joins TRBV7-8 and TRBJ1-5, with a weak D call TRBD1 (5 bases). The CDR3 consists of 14 residues. V was trimmed by 5 bases and J by 9 bases, leaving 17 bases between them. CDR1 is SGHVS, CDR2 FQNEAQ, per germline.

This clonotype was observed at least ten times. The V and J genes are TRBV6-5 and TRBJ1-5; D gene uncertain. Germline CDR1 is MNHEY and CDR2 is SVGAGI. Trimming removed 0 bases at V and 1 base at J, with 4 bases between. The CDR3 spans 14 residues. In DNA, the CDR3 is TGTGCCAGCAGTTACTCGACGAGCAATCAGCCCCAGCATTTT. It encodes CASSYSTSNQPQHF.